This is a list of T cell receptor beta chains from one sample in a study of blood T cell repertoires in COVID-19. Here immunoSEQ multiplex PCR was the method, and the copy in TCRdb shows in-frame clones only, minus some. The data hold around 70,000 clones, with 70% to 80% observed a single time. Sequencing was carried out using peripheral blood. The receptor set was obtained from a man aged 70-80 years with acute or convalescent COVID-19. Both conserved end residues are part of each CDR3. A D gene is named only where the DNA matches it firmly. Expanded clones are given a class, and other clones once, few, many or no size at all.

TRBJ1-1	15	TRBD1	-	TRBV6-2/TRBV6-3	CASSSRTGWNTEAFF	TGTGCCAGCAGTTCCAGGACAGGATGGAACACTGAAGCTTTCTTT
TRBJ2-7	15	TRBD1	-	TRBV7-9	CASSADRGHPYEQYF	TGTGCCAGCAGCGCGGACAGGGGGCATCCCTACGAGCAGTACTTC
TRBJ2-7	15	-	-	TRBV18	CASSLTPTGDYEQYF	TGTGCCAGCTCACTCACTCCGACAGGCGACTACGAGCAGTACTTC
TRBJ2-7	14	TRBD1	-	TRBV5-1	CASSLGQDSYEQYF	TGCGCCAGCAGCCTGGGACAGGACTCCTACGAGCAGTACTTC
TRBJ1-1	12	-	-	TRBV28	CASQGGPTEAFF	TGTGCCAGTCAGGGAGGGCCCACTGAAGCTTTCTTT
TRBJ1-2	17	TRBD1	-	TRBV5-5	CASSLEGQGALGYGYTF	TGTGCCAGCAGCTTGGAAGGGCAGGGGGCGCTTGGCTATGGCTACACCTTC
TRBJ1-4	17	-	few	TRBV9	CASSVEVAGAFNEKLFF	TGTGCCAGCAGCGTAGAGGTTGCGGGGGCCTTTAATGAAAAACTGTTTTTT
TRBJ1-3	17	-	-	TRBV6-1	CASSEVGRGVGGNTIYF	TGTGCCAGCAGTGAAGTCGGGAGGGGAGTAGGTGGAAACACCATATATTTT
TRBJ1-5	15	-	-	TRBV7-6	CASSLGQSGNQPQHF	TGTGCCAGCAGCCTCGGACAGTCGGGCAATCAGCCCCAGCATTTT
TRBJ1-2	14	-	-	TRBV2	CASSEDGRDYGYTF	TGTGCCAGCAGTGAGGACGGCAGGGACTATGGCTACACCTTC
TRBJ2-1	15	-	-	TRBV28	CASATVGSSYNEQFF	TGTGCCAGCGCCACTGTAGGGAGCTCCTACAATGAGCAGTTCTTC
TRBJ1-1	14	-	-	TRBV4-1	CASSRQRLNTEAFF	TGCGCCAGCAGCCGGCAGAGGCTGAACACTGAAGCTTTCTTT
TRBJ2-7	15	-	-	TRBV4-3	CASSQDRLVSYEQYF	TGCGCCAGCAGCCAAGATAGACTAGTTTCCTACGAGCAGTACTTC
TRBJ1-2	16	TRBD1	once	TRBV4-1	CASSQGRGQGTYGYTF	TGCGCCAGCAGCCAAGGAAGGGGACAGGGCACCTATGGCTACACCTTC
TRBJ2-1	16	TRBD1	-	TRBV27	CASSLTTGGPYNEQFF	TGTGCCAGCAGTTTAACCACAGGGGGTCCCTACAATGAGCAGTTCTTC
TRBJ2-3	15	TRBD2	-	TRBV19	CASQGLAGDTDTQYF	TGTGCCAGCCAGGGACTAGCGGGAGACACAGATACGCAGTATTTT
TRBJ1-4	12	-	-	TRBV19	CASSVQGGKLFF	TGTGCCAGTAGTGTTCAGGGTGGAAAACTGTTTTTT
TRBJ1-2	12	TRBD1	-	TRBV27	CASGTGGYGYTF	TGTGCCAGCGGGACAGGGGGCTATGGCTACACCTTC
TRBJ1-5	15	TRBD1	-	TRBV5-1	CASSPQGAVNQPQHF	TGCGCCAGCAGCCCGCAGGGGGCAGTCAATCAGCCCCAGCATTTT
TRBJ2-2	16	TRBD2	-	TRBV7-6	CASSGLAGGAAGELFF	TGTGCCAGCAGCGGACTAGCGGGAGGGGCGGCCGGGGAGCTGTTTTTT
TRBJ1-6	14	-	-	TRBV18	CASSPPWPNSPLHF	TGTGCCAGCTCACCACCTTGGCCGAATTCACCCCTCCACTTT
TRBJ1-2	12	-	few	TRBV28	CASSFARDGYTF	TGTGCCAGCAGTTTTGCCAGGGATGGCTACACCTTC
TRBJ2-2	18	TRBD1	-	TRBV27	CASSLSIGQGADPGELFF	TGTGCCAGCAGTTTATCGATTGGGCAGGGGGCGGATCCCGGGGAGCTGTTTTTT
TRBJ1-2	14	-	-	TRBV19	CASSISYSQYGYTF	TGTGCCAGTAGTATCTCGTACAGCCAGTATGGCTACACCTTC
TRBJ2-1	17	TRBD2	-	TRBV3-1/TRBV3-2	CASSRLTSVLSYNEQFF	TGTGCCAGCAGCCGACTTACTAGCGTCCTTTCCTACAATGAGCAGTTCTTC
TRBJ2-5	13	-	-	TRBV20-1	CSASTQRRETQYF	TGCAGTGCTAGTACCCAGCGAAGGGAGACCCAGTACTTC
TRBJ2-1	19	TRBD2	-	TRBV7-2	CASSQLAGGPRQIYNEQFF	TGTGCCAGCAGCCAACTAGCGGGAGGACCTCGACAGATTTACAATGAGCAGTTCTTC
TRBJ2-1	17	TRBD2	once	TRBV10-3	CAISGTSGPSSYNEQFF	TGTGCCATCAGTGGGACTAGCGGGCCTTCCTCCTACAATGAGCAGTTCTTC
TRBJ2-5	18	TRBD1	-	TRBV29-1	CSVEDLRLGTGGGETQYF	TGCAGCGTTGAAGATCTTAGGCTTGGGACAGGGGGCGGAGAGACCCAGTACTTC
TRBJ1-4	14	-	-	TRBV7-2	CASSLGGTGEKLFF	TGTGCCAGCAGCTTAGGGGGAACGGGGGAAAAACTGTTTTTT
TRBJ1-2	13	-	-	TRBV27	CASSQGRNYGYTF	TGTGCCAGCAGTCAGGGGCGGAACTATGGCTACACCTTC
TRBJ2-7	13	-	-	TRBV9	CASSVAPRYEQYF	TGTGCCAGCAGCGTAGCTCCACGGTACGAGCAGTACTTC
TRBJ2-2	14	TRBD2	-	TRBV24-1	CATTAGVPTGELFF	TGTGCCACCACAGCGGGGGTGCCAACCGGGGAGCTGTTTTTT
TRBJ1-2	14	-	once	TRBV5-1	CASSFGEVGYGYTF	TGCGCCAGCAGCTTCGGGGAGGTTGGCTATGGCTACACCTTC
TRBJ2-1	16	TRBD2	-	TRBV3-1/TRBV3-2	CASSHPLAGEGNEQFF	TGTGCCAGCAGCCATCCCCTAGCGGGAGAGGGAAATGAGCAGTTCTTC
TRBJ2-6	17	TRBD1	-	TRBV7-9	CASSFRQGAGGANVLTF	TGTGCCAGCAGCTTTCGACAGGGGGCGGGGGGGGCCAACGTCCTGACTTTC
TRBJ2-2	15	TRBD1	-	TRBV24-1	CATSARDRVAGELFF	TGTGCCACCAGTGCCCGAGACAGGGTAGCCGGGGAGCTGTTTTTT
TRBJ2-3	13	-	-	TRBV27	CASSLGTLDTQYF	TGTGCCAGCAGTTTAGGGACACTAGATACGCAGTATTTT
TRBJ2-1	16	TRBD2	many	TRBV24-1	CATSDLVLAGRNEQFF	TGTGCCACCAGTGATTTGGTGCTAGCGGGGAGGAATGAGCAGTTCTTC
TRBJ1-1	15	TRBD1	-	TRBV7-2	CASSLVVPGQGTSFF	TGTGCCAGCAGCTTAGTAGTTCCGGGACAGGGGACATCTTTCTTT
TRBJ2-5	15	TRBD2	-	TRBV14	CASSRTSGRWETQYF	TGTGCCAGCAGCAGGACTAGCGGGAGATGGGAGACCCAGTACTTC
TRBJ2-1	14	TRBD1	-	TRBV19	CASMKDRGFNEQFF	TGTGCCAGTATGAAGGACAGGGGCTTCAATGAGCAGTTCTTC
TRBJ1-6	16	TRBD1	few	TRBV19	CASSSPPGQGNSPLHF	TGTGCCAGTAGTTCACCTCCGGGACAGGGGAATTCACCCCTCCACTTT
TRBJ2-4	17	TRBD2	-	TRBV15	CATSRDRLAGAKNIQYF	TGTGCCACCAGCAGAGATCGTCTAGCGGGAGCCAAAAACATTCAGTACTTC
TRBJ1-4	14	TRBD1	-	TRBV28	CASSWGQGREKLFF	TGTGCCAGCAGTTGGGGACAGGGGCGTGAAAAACTGTTTTTT
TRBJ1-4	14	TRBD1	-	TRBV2	CASSAGQGGEKLFF	TGTGCCAGCAGTGCGGGACAGGGAGGCGAAAAACTGTTTTTT
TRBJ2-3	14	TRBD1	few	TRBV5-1	CASSLGGQSDTQYF	TGCGCCAGCAGCTTGGGGGGACAGTCAGATACGCAGTATTTT
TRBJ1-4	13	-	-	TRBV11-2	CASSLGSVEKLFF	TGTGCCAGCAGCTTAGGGTCAGTAGAAAAACTGTTTTTT